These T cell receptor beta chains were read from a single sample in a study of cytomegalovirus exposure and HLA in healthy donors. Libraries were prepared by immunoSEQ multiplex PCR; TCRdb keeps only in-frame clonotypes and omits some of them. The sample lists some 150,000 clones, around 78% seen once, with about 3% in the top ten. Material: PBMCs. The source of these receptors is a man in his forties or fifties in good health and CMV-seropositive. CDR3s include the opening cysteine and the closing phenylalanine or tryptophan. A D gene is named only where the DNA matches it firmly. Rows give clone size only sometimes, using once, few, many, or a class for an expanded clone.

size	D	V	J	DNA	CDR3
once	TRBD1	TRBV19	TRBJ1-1	TGTGCCAGTAGTAGGACAGGGAGGGCGACTGAAGCTTTCTTT	CASSRTGRATEAFF
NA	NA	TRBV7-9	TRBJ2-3	TGTGCCAGCAGCTTATGGGGCAGGGGAACCACAGATACGCAGTATTTT	CASSLWGRGTTDTQYF
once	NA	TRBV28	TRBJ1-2	TGTGCCAGCAGACCAGGGGTTTCCTATGGCTACACCTTC	CASRPGVSYGYTF
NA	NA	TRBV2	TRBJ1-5	TGTGCCAGCAGCTCACAGAGTACCCAGCCCCAGCATTTT	CASSSQSTQPQHF
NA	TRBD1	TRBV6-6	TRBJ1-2	TGTGCCAGCAGTCAAGACAGGGGAGGAGGCTATGGCTACACCTTC	CASSQDRGGGYGYTF
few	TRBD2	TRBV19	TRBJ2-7	TGTGCCCCGGGGGGGGCCTCCTACGAGCAGTACTTC	CAPGGASYEQYF
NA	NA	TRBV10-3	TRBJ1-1	TGTGCCATCAGTGAAGGCCGAACCTCCGGGACTATGAACACTGAAGCTTTCTTT	CAISEGRTSGTMNTEAFF
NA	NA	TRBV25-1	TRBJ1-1	TGTGCCAGCAGTGAACTTATGGGGGGTACTGAAGCTTTCTTT	CASSELMGGTEAFF
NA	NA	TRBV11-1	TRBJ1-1	TGTGCCAGCAGTACCAGACGGGGGAACACTGAAGCTTTCTTT	CASSTRRGNTEAFF
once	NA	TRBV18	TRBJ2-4	TGTGCCAGCTCATCCCCCGGCAGGGACATTCAGTACTTC	CASSSPGRDIQYF
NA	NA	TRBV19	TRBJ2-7	TGTGCCAGTAAGACGATGGAGGGGGCTAGGGAGCAGTACTTC	CASKTMEGAREQYF
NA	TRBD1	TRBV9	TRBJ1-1	TGTGCCAGCAGCGTAACAGGGGGAGGAGGCACTGAAGCTTTCTTT	CASSVTGGGGTEAFF
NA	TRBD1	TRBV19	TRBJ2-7	TGTGCCAGTAATACACAGGGGCGAGAGCAGTACTTC	CASNTQGREQYF
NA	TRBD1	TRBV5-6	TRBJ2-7	TGTGCCAGCGTGGGACAGGGGGCATCCTACGAGCAGTACTTC	CASVGQGASYEQYF
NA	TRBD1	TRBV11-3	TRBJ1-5	TGTGCCAGCAGCTTAGCGGGACAGCGACAGGGAGGCAATCAGCCCCAGCATTTT	CASSLAGQRQGGNQPQHF
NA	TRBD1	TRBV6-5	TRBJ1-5	TGTGCCAGCAGTTCTGGACAGGGGGTGGGCAATCAGCCCCAGCATTTT	CASSSGQGVGNQPQHF
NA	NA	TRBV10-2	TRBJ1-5	TGCGCCAGCAGTGAGTTTTACAATCAGCCCCAGCATTTT	CASSEFYNQPQHF
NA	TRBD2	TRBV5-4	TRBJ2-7	TGTGCCAGCAGCTTCGGGCGGGAGGGCCGCGAGCAGTACTTC	CASSFGREGREQYF